A single sample is the source of the 28 T cell receptor beta chains below, sequenced in a study of ipilimumab plus nivolumab after autologous stem cell transplantation. The protocol was immunoSEQ multiplex PCR, while the TCRdb copy is restricted to in-frame clones and leaves out a portion. The repertoire includes tens of thousands of clones, nearly 85% of them detected once, and 2.2% sits in the top ten. This specimen was PBMCs, taken in a trial of ipilimumab plus nivolumab as post-transplant consolidation. These receptor sequences come from a male donor with diffuse large B-cell lymphoma.

This clone showed up just once. The CDR3 coding sequence is TGTGCCAGCAGCTCGGGGGGGCCCGCAGATACGCAGTATTTT. This gives the protein CASSSGGPADTQYF. The genes are TRBV11-1 and TRBJ2-3; 8 bases line up with TRBD2. The V gene's germline CDR1 is SGHAT and CDR2 FQDESV (reference sequence). J gave up 4 bases and V 4 bases, and 4 bases lay outside the gene matches. The CDR3 totals 14 residues. The entire variable domain, with the rest obtained from reference TRBV11-1 and TRBJ2-3, is as follows: EAEVAQSPRYKITEKSQAVAFWCDPISGHATLYWYRQILGQGPELLVQFQDESVVDDSQLPKDRFSAERLKGVDSTLKIQPAELGDSAMYLCASSSGGPADTQYFGPGTRLTVL.

This clone has just one count. The J gene is TRBJ2-5, the V gene TRBV6-5; D might be TRBD2 (6 bases). Germline V gene sequence: CDR1 MNHEY, CDR2 SVGAGI. The CDR3 is 14 amino acids. Trimming removed 6 bases at V and 4 bases at J, with 15 bases between. Here the CDR3 DNA reads TGTGCCAGCAGAGGGGACCTAGCGACAGAGACCCAGTACTTC. Its protein product is CASRGDLATETQYF.

This clone was seen a few times. The chain recombines TRBV4-1 with TRBJ2-1; no firm D call. The CDR3 spans 14 residues. The germline gives CDR1 MGHRA, CDR2 YSYEKL. Trimming shortened V by 0 bases and J by 3 bases, and 6 bases separated the two germline ends. CDR3 in DNA: TGCGCCAGCAGCCAAGATCGCCGCTACAATGAGCAGTTCTTC. As protein: CASSQDRRYNEQFF.

This clone was counted between two and nine times. This sequence joins TRBV7-9 and TRBJ2-7; tentatively, D is TRBD1 (5 bases). CDR3 length: 18 amino acids. V gave up 5 bases and J gave up 0 bases, with 23 bases separating them. Per the germline V gene, CDR1 is SEHNR and CDR2 is FQNEAQ (reference sequence). The CDR3 sequence: CASSHNPGRAITSYEQYF. The CDR3 DNA reads TGTGCCAGCAGCCACAACCCGGGCAGGGCAATAACCTCCTACGAGCAGTACTTC. Filled out from reference TRBV7-9 and TRBJ2-7, the complete variable domain reads DTGVSQNPRHKITKRGQNVTFRCDPISEHNRLYWYRQTLGQGPEFLTYFQNEAQLEKSRLLSDRFSAERPKGSFSTLEIQRTEQGDSAMYLCASSHNPGRAITSYEQYFGPGTRLTVT.

The CDR3 region is CASTLNTVNTGELFF. The CDR3 DNA sequence: TGTGCCAGCACCTTGAACACAGTAAACACCGGGGAGCTGTTTTTT. The chain is built from TRBV2 and TRBJ2-2, with D hard to call. V was cut by 7 bases and J by 2 bases, with 14 bases left in between. The CDR3 loop spans 15 amino acids. Germline V gives CDR1 SNHLY, CDR2 FYNNEI.

The V call is TRBV5-1, the J call TRBJ2-6; D not resolved. Between the trimmed V and J ends, which lost 6 bases and 1 base, there was a span of 5 bases. The CDR3 runs 13 residues. Germline V gives CDR1 SGHRS, CDR2 YFSETQ. The CDR3 sequence: CASMLSGANVLTF. The DNA for the CDR3 is TGCGCCAGCATGCTATCTGGGGCCAACGTCCTGACTTTC.

This chain uses TRBV5-6 with TRBJ2-7; 9 bases fit TRBD2. V was pared by 0 bases and J by 3 bases, with 4 bases of the junction left unmatched. Germline V gene data show CDR1 as SGHDT and CDR2 as YYEEEE. The CDR3 runs 15 residues. CDR3 amino acids: CASSLASSGGYEQYF. CDR3 DNA: TGTGCCAGCAGCTTGGCAAGTAGCGGGGGCTACGAGCAGTACTTC.

V gene TRBV11-2 combines with J gene TRBJ1-3, with unresolved D. Germline V CDR1 and CDR2: SGHAT, FQNNGV. The V and J ends lost 4 bases and 0 bases respectively, with 10 bases between them. The CDR3 has 15 amino acids. This chain's CDR3 is CASSSDVHSGNTIYF. In DNA, the CDR3 is TGTGCCAGCAGCTCGGACGTCCACTCTGGAAACACCATATATTTT.

As to this clone: The junction differs from germline at one of its ends, possibly a read error. CDR3 protein: CASSLGTSGGNGRF. CDR3 coding DNA: TGTGCCAGCAGTTTAGGGACTAGCGGGGGTAACGGAAGGTTT. This sequence joins TRBV2 and TRBJ2-3; TRBD2 matches at 14 bases. Germline V lookup: CDR1 SNHLY, CDR2 FYNNEI. The CDR3 sequence is 14 residues long.

The genes are TRBV27 and TRBJ2-1, with D possibly matching TRBD1 (6 bases). Germline assignment: CDR1 MNHEY and CDR2 SMNVEV (reference sequence). CDR3 length: 15 residues. V lost 7 bases and J lost 5, with 18 bases in between. The CDR3 reads CASTPFRDINNEQFF. The CDR3 nucleotides are TGTGCCAGCACTCCCTTCCGGGACATAAACAATGAGCAGTTCTTC.

CDR3 sequence reads: CASSILGVGDGNQPQHF. The CDR3 DNA reads as TGTGCCAGTAGTATTCTCGGAGTAGGGGATGGGAATCAGCCCCAGCATTTT. This chain uses TRBV19 with TRBJ1-5; tentatively, D is TRBD1 (5 bases). Germline V gene sequence: CDR1 LNHDA, CDR2 SQIVND (reference sequence). The V and J ends lost 3 bases and 4 bases respectively, with 19 bases between them. The CDR3 is made up of 17 amino acids. Looking up the rest from reference TRBV19 and TRBJ1-5 gives the full variable domain: DGGITQSPKYLFRKEGQNVTLSCEQNLNHDAMYWYRQDPGQGLRLIYYSQIVNDFQKGDIAEGYSVSREKKESFPLTVTSAQKNPTAFYLCASSILGVGDGNQPQHFGDGTRLSIL.

The chain links TRBV6-8 to TRBJ2-1; 9 bases line up with TRBD1. Per germline, CDR1 MNHGY and CDR2 SAAAGT. The CDR3 is 13 amino acids. V lost 6 bases to trimming and J lost 6 bases; unmatched junction nucleotides: 3. The CDR3, as DNA: TGTGCCAGCAGCCGACAGGGGGTCAATGAGCAGTTCTTC. Translated, it gives CASSRQGVNEQFF.

V and J are TRBV10-3 and TRBJ1-1, with TRBD1 as a possible D gene (5 bases). The CDR3 length is 14 residues. V gave up 6 bases and J gave up 1 base, with 12 bases separating them. The germline CDR1 and CDR2 sequences are ENHRY and SYGVKD. The CDR3 reads CAIRLGEGNTEAFF. In DNA form, the CDR3 reads TGTGCCATCAGGCTAGGGGAGGGGAACACTGAAGCTTTCTTT.

The chain recombines TRBV11-2 with TRBJ1-5; possible D gene TRBD1, 6 bases. Germline V gene data show CDR1 as SGHAT and CDR2 as FQNNGV. The V end was cut by 3 bases, the J end by 2 bases, with 11 bases between. The CDR3 runs 15 residues. The DNA for the CDR3 is TGTGCCAGCAGCTTGGGGACAAACCGCAATCAGCCCCAGCATTTT. Translating it yields CASSLGTNRNQPQHF.

This chain uses TRBV5-6 with TRBJ2-3, with TRBD2 matching over 11 bases. Germline loops: CDR1 SGHDT, CDR2 YYEEEE. This CDR3 comprises 16 residues. The J segment lost 0 bases and the V segment lost 5 bases, leaving 5 bases of the junction unmatched. CDR3 sequence: CASRLAGGFSTDTQYF. The CDR3 DNA sequence: TGTGCCAGCAGATTAGCGGGGGGGTTTAGCACAGATACGCAGTATTTT.

The chain joins TRBV28 to TRBJ2-7, with D unclear. V was trimmed by 3 bases and J by 6 bases, leaving 9 bases between them. From germline, CDR1 is MDHEN and CDR2 SYDVKM. This CDR3 is 12 amino acids long. The DNA for the CDR3 is TGTGCCAGCAGTTTGCTCACCGCCGAGCAGTACTTC. Its translation is CASSLLTAEQYF.

The gene calls are TRBV27 and TRBJ2-5; 12 positions agree with TRBD2. The CDR3 is 18 amino acids. The V gene end was trimmed by 0 bases and the J gene end by 5 bases; junction bases not matched to a gene: 10. Germline assignment: CDR1 MNHEY and CDR2 SMNVEV (reference sequence). The CDR3 nucleotides are TGTGCCAGCAGTTTATCGGGGAGACTAGCGGGGGCTCTGGAGACCCAGTACTTC. This codes for CASSLSGRLAGALETQYF.

Remarks on this clone: A read error may account for a junction end that differs from germline. V usage is TRBV7-7 and J usage is TRBJ2-2; D is undetermined. CDR3 size: 14 residues. Germline assignment: CDR1 SSHAT and CDR2 FNYEAQ (reference sequence). This CDR3 is CASSSTLNTGELFF. The CDR3 DNA is TGTGCTAGCAGCTCGACCTTAAACACCGGGGAGCTGTTTTTT.

CDR3: CASSLTGYGTGELFF. CDR3 nucleotides: TGTGCCAGCAGCTTGACAGGGTATGGCACCGGGGAGCTGTTTTTT. This chain links TRBV11-2 with TRBJ2-2, with 7 bases identical to TRBD1. The CDR3 has 15 residues. Germline V gene data show CDR1 as SGHAT and CDR2 as FQNNGV. J lost 4 bases, V lost 3 bases, and 5 bases had no gene match.

This clone was seen a few times. It differs at one base from a far larger clone, so likely a read error. The chain couples TRBV5-1 to TRBJ2-7; D gene ambiguous. CDR3 length equals 13 residues. Germline CDR1 SGHRS, CDR2 YFSETQ. Trimming removed 0 bases at V and 2 bases at J, with 6 bases between. The CDR3 DNA follows: TGCGCCAGCAGCTTGGATGCGGCCTACGAGCAGTACTTC. Protein: CASSLDAAYEQYF.

This clone was recorded once. This chain joins TRBV7-9 and TRBJ2-3; TRBD1 agrees at 10 bases. V lost 3 bases and J lost 4; bases outside the gene matches: 7. The CDR3 runs 16 residues. Germline CDR1 and CDR2: SEHNR and FQNEAQ (reference sequence). CDR3 sequence (DNA): TGTGCCAGCAGCTTGCTGGGTGGACAGGGGGCAGATACGCAGTATTTT. This sequence encodes CASSLLGGQGADTQYF.

The chain uses TRBV4-3 and TRBJ2-7; TRBD1 matches at 9 bases. Trimming removed 3 bases from V and 3 bases from J; junction bases left unmatched: 3. Germline V gene sequence: CDR1 LGHNA, CDR2 YSLEER. There are 14 residues in the CDR3. In nucleotides, the CDR3 is TGCGCCAGCAGCCATGGGACAGGGCTCTACGAGCAGTACTTC. This sequence encodes CASSHGTGLYEQYF.

The chain joins TRBV5-7 to TRBJ2-1; D remains unclear. TRBV5-7 is treated as an ORF (open reading frame) with a function not yet certain. V was cut by 3 bases and J by 5 bases, with 3 bases left in between. The CDR3 runs to 11 residues. This CDR3 reads CASSYNNEQFF. The CDR3 bases are TGTGCCAGCAGCTACAACAATGAGCAGTTCTTC.

The J gene is TRBJ1-6, the V gene TRBV7-6; D might be TRBD1 (5 bases). The CDR3 is made up of 14 amino acids. CDR1 is SGHVS and CDR2 is FNYEAQ in the germline V gene. V was trimmed by 8 bases and J by 7 bases, leaving 15 bases between them. CDR3 region: CASQFGGENSPLHF. CDR3 nucleotide sequence: TGTGCCAGCCAATTCGGAGGGGAGAATTCACCCCTCCACTTT.

V is TRBV5-1 and J is TRBJ1-2; 7 nucleotides match TRBD1. The CDR3 extends over 15 amino acids. J gave up 7 bases and V 0 bases, and 9 bases lay outside the gene matches. The germline CDR1 and CDR2 sequences are SGHRS and YFSETQ. CDR3 DNA sequence: TGCGCCAGCAGCTTGGAGGAGAGGGGGCGCGGTGGCTACACCTTC. Translating gives CASSLEERGRGGYTF.

This clone has only one observation. The chain recombines TRBV7-2 with TRBJ2-3; D is undetermined. This CDR3 is 14 amino acids long. The germline V gene encodes CDR1 SGHTA and CDR2 FQGNSA. Trimming removed 3 bases from V and 2 bases from J, with 9 bases in between. The CDR3 bases are TGTGCCAGCAGCTTTTCGAGACACACAGATACGCAGTATTTT. It yields the protein CASSFSRHTDTQYF.

The chain is built from TRBV19 and TRBJ1-1; 10 bases align to TRBD1. The CDR3 runs to 14 residues. The V gene's germline CDR1 is LNHDA and CDR2 SQIVND (reference sequence). After removal of 4 bases from V and 5 bases from J, the junction contained 4 bases not matched to a gene. This CDR3 reads CASSTDRGRTEAFF. The CDR3 DNA reads TGTGCCAGTAGTACGGACAGGGGGAGGACTGAAGCTTTCTTT.

The V call is TRBV5-1, the J call TRBJ1-1, with a possible D match to TRBD1 (6 bases). Between the trimmed V and J ends, which lost 0 bases and 6 bases, there was a span of 12 bases. The germline gives CDR1 SGHRS, CDR2 YFSETQ. This CDR3 comprises 14 residues. The CDR3 is CASSLGQGRSEAFF. In DNA, the CDR3 is TGCGCCAGCAGCTTGGGGCAGGGGAGGTCTGAAGCTTTCTTT.